One sample yielded the 5 T cell receptor beta chains listed below, sequenced in a study of blood T cell repertoires in COVID-19. Some clones are missing from TCRdb's copy, which holds only in-frame ones; the method was immunoSEQ multiplex PCR. Of 450,000 to 500,000 clones in the sample, approximately 85% were seen once. Sequences were obtained from peripheral blood. These receptors were obtained from a human donor in a cohort sampled during active COVID-19.

Here the CDR3 reads CASSTGLAGGDHSYEQYF. The CDR3 DNA follows: TGTGCCAGCAGCACGGGACTAGCGGGAGGGGATCATTCCTACGAGCAGTACTTC. The V call is TRBV27, the J call TRBJ2-7; 16 positions match TRBD2. V dropped 6 bases and J dropped 1; count of bases not matched to a gene: 9. There are 18 residues in the CDR3. Germline assignment: CDR1 MNHEY and CDR2 SMNVEV (reference sequence).

The chain carries TRBV28 and TRBJ1-2, with TRBD1 matching over 7 bases. Germline assignment: CDR1 MDHEN and CDR2 SYDVKM. This CDR3 region has 16 residues. The trim removed 5 bases at V and 0 bases at J, leaving 9 bases unmatched. This CDR3 reads CASSLSGTATNYGYTF. In nucleotides, the CDR3 is TGTGCCAGCAGTCTCTCCGGGACAGCTACTAACTATGGCTACACCTTC.

V is TRBV11-1 and J is TRBJ2-1; D not certain. V was trimmed by 5 bases and J by 7 bases, leaving 15 bases between them. The CDR3 sequence is 14 residues long. The germline V gene has CDR1 SGHAT and CDR2 FQDESV (reference sequence). The CDR3 DNA reads TGTGCCAGCAGCCCCCCCGTCCCTGCGAATGAGCAGTTCTTC. This gives the protein CASSPPVPANEQFF.

This chain links TRBV12-5 with TRBJ1-2; D may be TRBD1 (6 bases). CDR3 length: 15 residues. The V end lost 6 bases, the J end lost 0 bases, and 14 bases lay between the germline ends. Germline values: CDR1 LGHNT, CDR2 FRNRAP. CDR3: CASGNTGHSNYGYTF. In nucleotides, the CDR3 is TGTGCTAGTGGAAACACAGGGCACTCTAACTATGGCTACACCTTC.

This sequence joins TRBV7-9 and TRBJ2-1; D remains unclear. The CDR3 consists of 11 residues. Trimming pared 3 bases from V and 6 bases from J, leaving 3 bases between. Germline V gives CDR1 SEHNR, CDR2 FQNEAQ (reference sequence). This CDR3 reads CASSFSNEQFF. The CDR3 nucleotides read TGTGCCAGCAGCTTCAGCAATGAGCAGTTCTTC.